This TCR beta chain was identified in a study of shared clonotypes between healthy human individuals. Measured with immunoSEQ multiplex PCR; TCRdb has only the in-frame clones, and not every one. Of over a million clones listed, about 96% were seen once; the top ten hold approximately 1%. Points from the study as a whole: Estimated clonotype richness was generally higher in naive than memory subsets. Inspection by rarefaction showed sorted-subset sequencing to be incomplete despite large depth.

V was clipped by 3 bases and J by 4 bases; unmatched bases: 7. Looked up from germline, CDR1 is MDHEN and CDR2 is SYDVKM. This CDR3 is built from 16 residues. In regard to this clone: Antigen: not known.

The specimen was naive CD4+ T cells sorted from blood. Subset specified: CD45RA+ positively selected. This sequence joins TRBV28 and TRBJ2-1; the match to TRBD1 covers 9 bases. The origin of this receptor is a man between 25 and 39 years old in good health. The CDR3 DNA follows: TGTGCCAGCAGTTTCGACGACAGGGGGATTTACAATGAGCAGTTCTTC. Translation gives CASSFDDRGIYNEQFF. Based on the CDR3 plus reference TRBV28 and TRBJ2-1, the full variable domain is DVKVTQSSRYLVKRTGEKVFLECVQDMDHENMFWYRQDPGLGLRLIYFSYDVKMKEKGDIPEGYSVSREKKERFSLILESASTNQTSMYLCASSFDDRGIYNEQFFGPGTRLTVL.